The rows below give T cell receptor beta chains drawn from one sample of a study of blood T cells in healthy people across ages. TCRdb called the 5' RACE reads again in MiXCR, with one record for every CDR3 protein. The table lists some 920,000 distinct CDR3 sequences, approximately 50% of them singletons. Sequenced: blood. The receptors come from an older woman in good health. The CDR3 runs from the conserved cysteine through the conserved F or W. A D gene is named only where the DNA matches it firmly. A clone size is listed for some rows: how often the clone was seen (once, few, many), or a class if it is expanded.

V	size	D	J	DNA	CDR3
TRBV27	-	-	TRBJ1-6	TGTGCCAGCAGTACCGATCGTAAGGACATGGCAAGCTCCTATAATTCACCCCTCCACTTT	CASSTDRKDMASSYNSPLHF
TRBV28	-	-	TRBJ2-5	TGTGCCAGCAGTTGGGGGCCGGGGATCCAAGAGACCCAGTACTTC	CASSWGPGIQETQYF
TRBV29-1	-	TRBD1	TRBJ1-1	TGCAGCGCCGGATCGAACCAGGGGGTCACTGAAGCTTTCTTT	CSAGSNQGVTEAFF
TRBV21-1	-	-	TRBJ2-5	TGTGCCAGCAGCAAAGATTCCCGGGGGCCGCAAGAGACCCAGTACTTC	CASSKDSRGPQETQYF
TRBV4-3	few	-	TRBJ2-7	TGCGCCAGCAGCCAAGTAACACCCTCCTACGAGCAGTACTTC	CASSQVTPSYEQYF
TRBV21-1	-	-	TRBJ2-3	TGTGCCAGCAGCAAAGTCCCGACAGGGAAAGTCACAGATCCGCAGTATTTT	CASSKVPTGKVTDPQYF
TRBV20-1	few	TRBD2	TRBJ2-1	TGCAGTGCTAGACGAGGCGGGAGACGCAATGAGCAGTTCTTC	CSARRGGRRNEQFF
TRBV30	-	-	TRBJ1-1	TGTGCCTGTACCCTCGGGGTAACGAACACTGAAGCTTTCTTT	CACTLGVTNTEAFF
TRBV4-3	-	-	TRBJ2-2	TGCGCCAGCAGCCAAGATCAACAGGGTCGGACCGGGGAGCTGTTTTTT	CASSQDQQGRTGELFF
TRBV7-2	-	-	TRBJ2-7	TGTGCCAGCGGCCTGGGCGAGCAGTACTTC	CASGLGEQYF
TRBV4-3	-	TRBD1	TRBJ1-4	TGCGCCAGCAGCCAGGGTTTTGGGACAGGGGGTAAAAAACTGTTTTTT	CASSQGFGTGGKKLFF
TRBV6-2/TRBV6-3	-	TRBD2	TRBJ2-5	TGTGCCAGCACCTCTAGCGGGAGCGGGACCCAGTACTTC	CASTSSGSGTQYF
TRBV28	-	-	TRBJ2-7	TGTGCCAGCAGTCCCGGACTACCCGAATACGAGCAGTACTTC	CASSPGLPEYEQYF
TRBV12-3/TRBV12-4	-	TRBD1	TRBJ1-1	TGTGCCAGCAGTACAGGGGAGTACACTGAAGCTTTCTTT	CASSTGEYTEAFF
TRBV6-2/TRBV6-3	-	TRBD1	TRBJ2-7	TGTGCCAGCAGTCCGCTGGGACAGGGGCTCTACGAGCAGTACTTC	CASSPLGQGLYEQYF
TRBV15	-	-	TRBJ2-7	TGTGCCACCAGCAGAGAGGCCGGTACCGCCTACGAGCAGTACTTC	CATSREAGTAYEQYF
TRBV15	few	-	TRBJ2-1	TGTGCCACCAGCAGGCCGGGACCTTTCTTCAATGAGCAGTTCTTC	CATSRPGPFFNEQFF
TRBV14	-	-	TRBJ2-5	TGTGCCAGCAGCCAAGAAAAGAAAGGTTGGGAGACCCAGTACTTC	CASSQEKKGWETQYF
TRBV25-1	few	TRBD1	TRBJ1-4	TGTGCCAGCAGTGATTGGGACAGAAATGAAAAACTGTTTTTT	CASSDWDRNEKLFF
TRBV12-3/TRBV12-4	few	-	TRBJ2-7	TGTGCCAGCAGTTTCGGGGGACACTCCTACGAGCAGTACTTC	CASSFGGHSYEQYF
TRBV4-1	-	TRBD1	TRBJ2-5	TGCGCCAGCGGTCGATCCGGGACAGAACAAGAGACCCAGTACTTC	CASGRSGTEQETQYF
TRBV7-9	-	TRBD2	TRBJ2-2	TGTGCCAGCAGCCCGGGGAATGGCGGGAGGAACACCGGGGAGCTGTTTTTT	CASSPGNGGRNTGELFF